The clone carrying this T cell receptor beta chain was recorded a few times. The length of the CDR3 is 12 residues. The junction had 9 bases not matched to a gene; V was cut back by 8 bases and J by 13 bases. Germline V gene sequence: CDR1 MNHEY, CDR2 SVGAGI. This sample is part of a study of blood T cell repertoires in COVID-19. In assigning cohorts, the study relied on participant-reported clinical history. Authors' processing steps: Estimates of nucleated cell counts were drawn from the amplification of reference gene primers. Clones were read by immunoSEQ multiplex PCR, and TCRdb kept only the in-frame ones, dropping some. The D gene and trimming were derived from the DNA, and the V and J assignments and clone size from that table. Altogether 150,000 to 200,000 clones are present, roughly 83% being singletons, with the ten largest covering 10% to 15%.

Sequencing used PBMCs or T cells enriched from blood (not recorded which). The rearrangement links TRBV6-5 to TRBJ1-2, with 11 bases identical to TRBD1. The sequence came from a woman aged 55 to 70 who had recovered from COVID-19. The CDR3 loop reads CASLWDRGRITF. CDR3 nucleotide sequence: TGTGCCAGCTTGTGGGACAGGGGGAGAATCACCTTC.